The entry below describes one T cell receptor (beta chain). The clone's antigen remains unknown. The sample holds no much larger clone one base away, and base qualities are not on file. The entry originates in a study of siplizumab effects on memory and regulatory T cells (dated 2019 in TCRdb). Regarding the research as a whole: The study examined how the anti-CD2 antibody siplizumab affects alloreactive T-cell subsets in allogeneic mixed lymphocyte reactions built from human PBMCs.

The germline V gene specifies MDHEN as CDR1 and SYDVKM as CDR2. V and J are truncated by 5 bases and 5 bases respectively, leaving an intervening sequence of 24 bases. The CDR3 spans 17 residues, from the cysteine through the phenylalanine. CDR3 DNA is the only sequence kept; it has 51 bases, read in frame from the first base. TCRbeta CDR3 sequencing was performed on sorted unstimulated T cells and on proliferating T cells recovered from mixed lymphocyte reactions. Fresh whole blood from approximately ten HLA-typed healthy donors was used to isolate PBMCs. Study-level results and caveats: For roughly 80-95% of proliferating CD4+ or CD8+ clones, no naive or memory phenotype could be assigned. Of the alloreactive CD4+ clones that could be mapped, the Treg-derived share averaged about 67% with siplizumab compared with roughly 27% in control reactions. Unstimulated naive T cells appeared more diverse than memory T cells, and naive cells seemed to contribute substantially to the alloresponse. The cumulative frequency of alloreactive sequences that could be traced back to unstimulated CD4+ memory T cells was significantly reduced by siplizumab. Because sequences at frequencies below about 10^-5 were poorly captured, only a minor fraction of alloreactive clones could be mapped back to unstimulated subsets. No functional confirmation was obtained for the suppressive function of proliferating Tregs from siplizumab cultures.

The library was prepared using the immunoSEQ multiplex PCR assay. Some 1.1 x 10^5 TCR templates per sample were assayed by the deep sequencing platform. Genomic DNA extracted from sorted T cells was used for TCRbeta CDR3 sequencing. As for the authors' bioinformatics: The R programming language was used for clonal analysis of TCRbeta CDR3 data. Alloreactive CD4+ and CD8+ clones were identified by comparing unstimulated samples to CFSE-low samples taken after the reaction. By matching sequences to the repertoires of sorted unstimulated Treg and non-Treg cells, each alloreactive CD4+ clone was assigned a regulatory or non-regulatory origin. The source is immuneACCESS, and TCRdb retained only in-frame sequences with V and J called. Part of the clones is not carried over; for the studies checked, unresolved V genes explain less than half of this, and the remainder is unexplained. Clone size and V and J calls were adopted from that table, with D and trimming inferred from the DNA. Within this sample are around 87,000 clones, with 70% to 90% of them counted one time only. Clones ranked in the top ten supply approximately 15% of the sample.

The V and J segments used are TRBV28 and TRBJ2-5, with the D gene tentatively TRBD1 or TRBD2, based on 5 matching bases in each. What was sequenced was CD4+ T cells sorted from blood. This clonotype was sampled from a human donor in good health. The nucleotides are TGTGCCAGCAGTCCAACCGGAGCAGGGACCCTCGGGGAGACCCAGTACTTC. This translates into CASSPTGAGTLGETQYF.